What follows are 27 T cell receptor beta chains derived from one specimen sequenced in a study of blood T cell repertoires in COVID-19. TCRdb's table, derived via immunoSEQ multiplex PCR, lists solely in-frame clones and lacks some. The table shows around 81,000 clones, with over 75% occurring only once. Sequenced sample: peripheral blood. Receptors were obtained from a man aged 65-85 years with acute or convalescent COVID-19.

The V call is TRBV20-1, the J call TRBJ1-3, with 9 nucleotides matching TRBD1. The CDR3 covers 16 residues. Germline V gene lookup returns CDR1 DFQATT and CDR2 SNEGSKA (reference sequence). V shed 3 bases and J 2 bases; nucleotides not matched to a gene: 8. DNA for the CDR3: TGCAGTGCTAGTCACCCGGGACAGGGAGCTGGAAACACCATATATTTT. Translated: CSASHPGQGAGNTIYF.

This chain links TRBV27 with TRBJ2-7, with 12 bases lining up with TRBD2. V shed 2 bases, J shed 6 bases, and the junction held 2 bases outside the gene matches. Germline V lookup: CDR1 MNHEY, CDR2 SMNVEV (reference sequence). The CDR3 extends over 14 amino acids. The CDR3 region has the DNA TGTGCCAGCAGTTTAAGGACTAGCGGGATCGAGCAGTACTTC. The encoded protein is CASSLRTSGIEQYF.

The V call is TRBV19, the J call TRBJ2-5, with 8 bases fitting TRBD2. The length of the CDR3 is 17 residues. Germline values: CDR1 LNHDA, CDR2 SQIVND (reference sequence). V lost 1 base and J lost 2; bases outside the gene matches: 9. The CDR3 DNA reads as TGTGCCAGTAGTATAGTGTCGCGGGGGGCCGGGCAAGAGACCCAGTACTTC. Its protein product is CASSIVSRGAGQETQYF.

The table lists this clone with a count of one. CDR3 loop: CASRPYGTGLQVNEKLFF. The CDR3 nucleotides are TGTGCCAGTAGGCCCTATGGGACAGGGCTGCAGGTGAATGAAAAACTGTTTTTT. The chain combines TRBV19 with TRBJ1-4; 9 bases match TRBD1. Germline CDR1 reads LNHDA; CDR2 reads SQIVND (reference sequence). The length of the CDR3 is 18 residues. The V and J ends lost 6 bases and 5 bases, in that order; junction bases with no gene match: 16.

The chain links TRBV2 to TRBJ2-7, with TRBD1 matching over 10 bases. Trimming cost V 6 bases and J 6 bases; bases outside gene matches: 11. The CDR3 runs to 15 residues. Germline lookup yields CDR1 SNHLY and CDR2 FYNNEI. In nucleotides, the CDR3 is TGTGCCAGCAGCGTTTCGGGGACAGGGGTAGGCGAGCAGTACTTC. Protein product: CASSVSGTGVGEQYF.

The chain carries TRBV4-3 and TRBJ1-5; D is possibly TRBD1 (6 bases). V was cut by 0 bases and J by 2 bases, with 14 bases left in between. In germline, CDR1 is LGHNA, CDR2 YSLEER. The length of the CDR3 is 17 residues. The CDR3 sequence is CASSQDLAGAGNQPQHF. The CDR3 nucleotides read TGCGCCAGCAGCCAAGATCTTGCAGGGGCTGGCAATCAGCCCCAGCATTTT.

The chain uses TRBV6-6 and TRBJ2-1; TRBD2 agrees at 8 bases. This CDR3 comprises 16 residues. With 4 bases clipped from V and 4 bases from J, the junction kept 9 bases outside the gene matches. CDR1 is MNHNY and CDR2 is SVGAGI in the germline V gene (reference sequence). DNA for the CDR3: TGTGCCAGCAGTTCAGATCTAACTAGCGGTTACAATGAGCAGTTCTTC. This sequence encodes CASSSDLTSGYNEQFF.

The chain couples TRBV2 to TRBJ2-3; 8 nucleotides align to TRBD1. CDR1 is SNHLY and CDR2 is FYNNEI in the germline V gene. The CDR3 spans 14 residues. V was pared by 4 bases and J by 4 bases, with 4 bases of the junction left unmatched. CDR3 protein: CASSVAGGADTQYF. The CDR3 DNA is TGTGCCAGCAGTGTAGCAGGGGGCGCAGATACGCAGTATTTT.

Here the CDR3 reads CASSEGQGNYSPLHF. The CDR3 DNA is TGCGCCAGCAGCGAGGGACAGGGGAATTATTCACCCCTCCACTTT. The chain is built from TRBV5-1 and TRBJ1-6; 10 bases fit TRBD1. This CDR3 region has 15 residues. Germline CDR1 SGHRS, CDR2 YFSETQ. The V and J ends lost 4 bases and 8 bases, in that order; junction bases with no gene match: 6.

This clone was seen a single time. The V call is TRBV5-1, the J call TRBJ2-2; D is perhaps TRBD1 (5 bases). Germline loops: CDR1 SGHRS, CDR2 YFSETQ. V was trimmed by 4 bases and J by 7 bases, leaving 11 bases between them. The CDR3 contains 13 residues. The CDR3 loop is CASSQQGIGELFF. DNA for the CDR3: TGCGCCAGCAGCCAGCAGGGTATCGGGGAGCTGTTTTTT.

J is TRBJ1-4 and V is TRBV4-3; 9 bases fit TRBD1. The J segment lost 7 bases and the V segment lost 1 base, leaving 7 bases of the junction unmatched. Germline lookup yields CDR1 LGHNA and CDR2 YSLEER. This CDR3 has 16 residues. The CDR3 nucleotides read TGCGCCAGCAGCCAAGGACTTGGGACAGGGACTGAAAAACTGTTTTTT. Its protein is CASSQGLGTGTEKLFF.

The CDR3 sequence: CASGFGTDTQYF. The CDR3 nucleotides are TGTGCTAGTGGTTTCGGCACAGATACGCAGTATTTT. This chain links TRBV12-5 with TRBJ2-3; D not certain. The ends were cut back, 3 bases at V and 1 base at J, with 2 bases in the middle. The CDR3 length is 12 residues. Germline values: CDR1 LGHNT, CDR2 FRNRAP. Filled out from reference TRBV12-5 and TRBJ2-3, the complete variable domain reads DARVTQTPRHKVTEMGQEVTMRCQPILGHNTVFWYRQTMMQGLELLAYFRNRAPLDDSGMPKDRFSAEMPDATLATLKIQPSEPRDSAVYFCASGFGTDTQYFGPGTRLTVL.

This clone has a handful of counts. V is TRBV10-3 and J is TRBJ2-7; 11 bases are shared with TRBD1. Germline V lookup: CDR1 ENHRY, CDR2 SYGVKD. The CDR3 spans 12 residues. V shed 11 bases and J 3 bases; nucleotides not matched to a gene: 3. CDR3 residues: CAAGTGGYEQYF. The CDR3 region has the DNA TGTGCCGCCGGGACAGGGGGCTACGAGCAGTACTTC.

The chain has TRBV11-2 and TRBJ2-2; TRBD2 matches 7 bases. Germline-derived CDR1 and CDR2 are SGHAT and FQNNGV. V gave up 5 bases and J gave up 4 bases; unmatched junction bases: 10. The CDR3 sequence is 16 residues long. The CDR3 DNA sequence: TGTGCCAGCAGCGTCAATAGCGGGCCAATCACCGGGGAGCTGTTTTTT. Protein product: CASSVNSGPITGELFF.

This clone was recorded a few times. V gene TRBV7-9 combines with J gene TRBJ1-1, with D unclear. Trimming left V 1 base short and J 1 base short, with 10 bases between. The germline V gene encodes CDR1 SEHNR and CDR2 FQNEAQ (reference sequence). This CDR3 has 15 residues. CDR3 in amino acids: CASSLDAQTNTEAFF. CDR3 bases: TGTGCCAGCAGCTTAGATGCACAGACGAACACTGAAGCTTTCTTT.

In this sample, this clone turned up once. V and J are TRBV24-1 and TRBJ2-3; 16 bases agree with TRBD2. The junction had 7 bases not matched to a gene; V was cut back by 3 bases and J by 2 bases. The CDR3 is made up of 19 amino acids. Germline lookup yields CDR1 KGHDR and CDR2 SFDVKD. The CDR3 reads CATSDPGTSGGAVTDTQYF. The DNA for the CDR3 is TGTGCCACCAGTGATCCTGGGACTAGCGGGGGGGCCGTCACAGATACGCAGTATTTT.

This clone was found once. This chain links TRBV18 with TRBJ2-5; TRBD1 aligns across 9 bases. The CDR3 has 14 amino acids. Trimming at V came to 2 bases and at J to 5 bases, leaving 3 bases not matched to a gene. CDR1 is KGHSH and CDR2 is LQKENI in the germline V gene. The CDR3 region is CASSPTGGYETQYF. CDR3 nucleotides: TGTGCCAGCTCACCAACAGGGGGCTACGAGACCCAGTACTTC.

CDR3 DNA sequence: TGTGCCACCAGCAGAGACTCCGGGACTAGCGGGAAGAATGAGCAGTTCTTC. This encodes CATSRDSGTSGKNEQFF. The chain uses TRBV15 and TRBJ2-1; TRBD2 matches 13 bases. The V gene's germline CDR1 is LNHNV and CDR2 YYDKDF (reference sequence). The CDR3 runs 17 residues. The trim removed 0 bases at V and 7 bases at J, leaving 6 bases unmatched.

The V and J genes are TRBV28 and TRBJ1-2, with D possibly TRBD1 on 5 matching bases. Germline V gene lookup returns CDR1 MDHEN and CDR2 SYDVKM. The CDR3 is 14 residues long. The V and J ends lost 10 bases and 5 bases respectively, with 20 bases between them. CDR3 protein: CATAQGPRAYGYTF. The CDR3 region has the DNA TGTGCCACAGCCCAGGGTCCCAGGGCTTATGGCTACACCTTC.

Of note for this clone: Additional DNA sequences in this sample encode the identical CDR3. The chain uses TRBV9 and TRBJ2-2, with 8 bases lining up with TRBD2. Per the germline V gene, CDR1 is SGDLS and CDR2 is YYNGEE. This CDR3 is 16 amino acids long. J gave up 7 bases and V 2 bases, and 10 bases lay outside the gene matches. CDR3 coding DNA: TGTGCCAGCAGCGTGGGGGTGACTAGCGCGGGCGGGGAGCTGTTTTTT. It yields the protein CASSVGVTSAGGELFF. Using reference TRBV9 and TRBJ2-2 for the parts outside the CDR3, the full variable domain is DSGVTQTPKHLITATGQRVTLRCSPRSGDLSVYWYQQSLDQGLQFLIQYYNGEERAKGNILERFSAQQFPDLHSELNLSSLELGDSALYFCASSVGVTSAGGELFFGEGSRLTVL.

CDR3 residues: CASSIDRLSSGANVLTF. CDR3 nucleotides: TGTGCCAGTAGTATTGACAGATTGTCCTCTGGGGCCAACGTCCTGACTTTC. V and J are TRBV19 and TRBJ2-6; maybe TRBD1 (5 bases). The CDR3 is 17 residues long. CDR1 and CDR2 from the germline V gene are LNHDA and SQIVND (reference sequence). Trimming stripped 3 bases from V and 0 bases from J, with 12 bases between.

This sequence joins TRBV3-1 (or the pseudogene TRBV3-2) and TRBJ1-2, with TRBD1 matching 9 bases. CDR3 length equals 16 residues. V dropped 4 bases and J dropped 4; count of bases not matched to a gene: 10. Germline CDR1 is LGHDT and CDR2 is YNNKEL (reference sequence). CDR3 region: CASSPKDRGRVYGYTF. The DNA of the CDR3 is TGTGCCAGCAGCCCAAAGGACAGGGGTCGAGTCTATGGCTACACCTTC.

This chain links TRBV2 with TRBJ1-2, with 8 bases lining up with TRBD1. Trimming cost V 4 bases and J 5 bases; bases outside gene matches: 6. Looked up from germline, CDR1 is SNHLY and CDR2 is FYNNEI. The CDR3 loop spans 14 amino acids. The CDR3 protein is CASSGPGTGYGYTF. CDR3 bases: TGTGCCAGCAGTGGTCCCGGGACAGGTTATGGCTACACCTTC. The variable domain in full, completed from reference TRBV2 and TRBJ1-2, reads EPEVTQTPSHQVTQMGQEVILRCVPISNHLYFYWYRQILGQKVEFLVSFYNNEISEKSEIFDDQFSVERPDGSNFTLKIRSTKLEDSAMYFCASSGPGTGYGYTFGSGTRLTVV.

Here the CDR3 reads CASSLTGVTEAFF. The CDR3 DNA reads as TGTGCCAGCAGTCTGACAGGGGTGACTGAAGCTTTCTTT. This chain uses TRBV6-6 with TRBJ1-1, with 8 bases matching TRBD1. The germline V gene encodes CDR1 MNHNY and CDR2 SVGAGI (reference sequence). The ends lost 5 bases at V and 5 bases at J; junction bases unmatched: 4. This CDR3 has 13 amino acids.

The chain couples TRBV5-1 to TRBJ1-3; D unresolved. This CDR3 is 18 amino acids long. Germline lookup yields CDR1 SGHRS and CDR2 YFSETQ. V lost 5 bases and J lost 1, with 22 bases in between. The CDR3 nucleotides are TGCGCCAGCAGTCTGGCGGAACTTATAGCTTGGTCTGGAAACACCATATATTTT. Its translation is CASSLAELIAWSGNTIYF.

This chain links TRBV19 with TRBJ2-3; D call uncertain. This CDR3 is 12 amino acids long. The germline gives CDR1 LNHDA, CDR2 SQIVND (reference sequence). V dropped 6 bases and J dropped 2 bases, with 6 bases sitting between them. CDR3 in DNA: TGTGCCAGTAGAGCCTTCACAGATACGCAGTATTTT. It encodes CASRAFTDTQYF.

The chain has TRBV5-4 and TRBJ2-1, with 8 bases that match TRBD2. The germline V gene encodes CDR1 SGHNT and CDR2 YYREEE (reference sequence). Trimming cost V 4 bases and J 4 bases; bases outside gene matches: 10. The CDR3 spans 16 residues. In DNA form, the CDR3 reads TGTGCCAGCAGCCCACCAGGGGCGGGGGGATACAATGAGCAGTTCTTC. Encoded protein: CASSPPGAGGYNEQFF.